Detailed here is one T cell receptor (beta chain). Its antigen is unknown. This table comes from immunoSEQ multiplex PCR, and its TCRdb copy is limited to in-frame clones, with some not included. The table records some 39,000 clones, about 81% of them present only once. This sample is part of a study of vaccination effects on CD4 cells after COVID-19. Study-wide background: Two-dose BNT162b2 or mRNA-1273 vaccination was given to participants. Notes on the study in general: The study found marked clonal contraction of infection- and vaccine-induced clones late after vaccination.

When ten to eleven days of culture had elapsed, CD4+ T cells were isolated. Vaccine recipients lacked prior SARS-CoV-2 infection and had negative nucleocapsid antibodies. On day 3 and again on day 7, half the medium was replaced with IL-2 medium. The receptor's source is a human donor who received a COVID-19 vaccine. The material was CD4+ T cells from PBMCs cultured without peptide, obtained before COVID-19 vaccination.

The CDR3 DNA sequence: TGTGCCAGCAGTTTGGCGGGTAATTCACCCCTCCACTTT. Translation gives CASSLAGNSPLHF. V gene TRBV2 combines with J gene TRBJ1-6; D unresolved. Germline CDR1 and CDR2: SNHLY and FYNNEI. V was trimmed by 5 bases and J by 6 bases, leaving 8 bases between them. The CDR3 has 13 residues.